These 13 T cell receptor beta chains were all obtained from the same sample, sequenced in a study of response to subunit inactivated influenza vaccine. TCRdb re-analysed the RT-PCR reads in MiXCR, keeping a single row per CDR3 protein. The data contain 530,000 or so distinct CDR3 sequences, around 15% of them singletons. This specimen was PBMCs from blood, taken 12 days after vaccination. These receptors all stem from a man aged 45-65 years who received an inactivated influenza vaccine.

The genes are TRBV9 and TRBJ1-4; 7 bases are a match to TRBD1. CDR1 and CDR2 from the germline V gene are SGDLS and YYNGEE. This CDR3 region has 15 residues. The trim removed 0 bases at V and 8 bases at J, leaving 7 bases unmatched. This CDR3 is CASSVDVRGREKLFF. CDR3 coding DNA: TGTGCCAGCAGCGTAGATGTCAGGGGGAGAGAAAAACTGTTTTTT.

This clonotype showed up just a few times. The V call is TRBV6-5, the J call TRBJ2-1; 7 nucleotides match TRBD2. The CDR3 extends over 15 amino acids. Germline lookup yields CDR1 MNHEY and CDR2 SVGAGI. The ends lost 0 bases at V and 8 bases at J; junction bases unmatched: 7. The CDR3 protein is CASSYSGGSLDEQFF. In nucleotides, the CDR3 is TGTGCCAGCAGTTACTCGGGCGGGAGTTTAGATGAGCAGTTCTTC.

This clonotype has just a few counts. The V gene is TRBV7-2, the J gene TRBJ1-5, with D unclear. Per the germline V gene, CDR1 is SGHTA and CDR2 is FQGNSA. CDR3 size: 13 residues. Trimming cost V 2 bases and J 5 bases, with 7 bases left between them. CDR3 nucleotides: TGTGCCAGCAGCTTACGCTTGGATCAGCCCCAGCATTTT. Its translation: CASSLRLDQPQHF.

This chain joins TRBV12-3 or TRBV12-4 and TRBJ1-1; unclear D gene. The CDR3 has 12 residues. V lost 7 bases to trimming and J lost 5 bases, with 11 bases between them. The CDR3 region is CASTDGRTEAFF. In nucleotides, the CDR3 is TGTGCCAGCACCGATGGACGGACTGAAGCTTTCTTT.

This sequence joins TRBV20-1 and TRBJ2-7; 9 bases match TRBD2. The CDR3 contains 15 residues. The V gene's germline CDR1 is DFQATT and CDR2 SNEGSKA (reference sequence). J was trimmed by 3 bases and V by 0 bases; bases with no gene match: 6. The CDR3 sequence is CSARDLSGSGYEQYF. The CDR3 nucleotides are TGCAGTGCTAGAGATCTTAGCGGGAGCGGCTACGAGCAGTACTTC.

The chain is built from TRBV5-1 and TRBJ2-1; 10 nucleotides match TRBD2. The germline V gene has CDR1 SGHRS and CDR2 YFSETQ. The CDR3 contains 20 residues. Trimming took 5 bases from V and 3 from J; bases not matched to a gene: 20. CDR3 loop: CASSKLPGTGRTSGYNEQFF. CDR3 nucleotide sequence: TGCGCCAGCAGTAAGCTTCCGGGGACGGGGAGGACTAGCGGCTACAATGAGCAGTTCTTC.

This clonotype has a handful of counts. The rearrangement uses TRBV5-1 and TRBJ2-5; a weak D match, TRBD2 (6 bases). The CDR3 extends over 15 amino acids. V was cut by 0 bases and J by 4 bases, with 13 bases left in between. Germline CDR1 reads SGHRS; CDR2 reads YFSETQ. The CDR3 nucleotides read TGCGCCAGCAGCTTGGGACTAGTAGGTAGAGAGACCCAGTACTTC. Encoded protein: CASSLGLVGRETQYF. The entire variable domain, with the rest obtained from reference TRBV5-1 and TRBJ2-5, is as follows: KAGVTQTPRYLIKTRGQQVTLSCSPISGHRSVSWYQQTPGQGLQFLFEYFSETQRNKGNFPGRFSGRQFSNSRSEMNVSTLELGDSALYLCASSLGLVGRETQYFGPGTRLLVL.

This clonotype was counted between two and nine times. This chain uses TRBV5-5 with TRBJ2-1; tentatively, D is TRBD1 or TRBD2 (5 bases each). Per the germline V gene, CDR1 is SGHKS and CDR2 is YYEKEE (reference sequence). CDR3 length: 16 residues. The V end was cut by 2 bases, the J end by 0 bases, with 12 bases between. CDR3 bases: TGTGCCAGCAGCTTCAGCCGGGACCTCTCCTACAATGAGCAGTTCTTC. It translates to CASSFSRDLSYNEQFF.

This clonotype came up once. The gene calls are TRBV20-1 and TRBJ2-3; D call uncertain. V lost 4 bases to trimming and J lost 0 bases, with 14 bases between them. The CDR3 totals 15 residues. Germline V lookup: CDR1 DFQATT, CDR2 SNEGSKA (reference sequence). The CDR3 is CSAKYAPGSTDTQYF. The CDR3 nucleotides are TGCAGTGCTAAGTATGCCCCCGGAAGCACAGATACGCAGTATTTT.

The J gene is TRBJ2-7, the V gene TRBV27, with 7 bases that match TRBD2. Trimming removed 4 bases from V and 4 bases from J; junction bases left unmatched: 13. The CDR3 covers 16 residues. Germline V gives CDR1 MNHEY, CDR2 SMNVEV (reference sequence). The CDR3 nucleotides read TGTGCCAGCAGTTATAAGGGAGGGACCGCAGGGTACGAGCAGTACTTC. The encoded protein is CASSYKGGTAGYEQYF.

The chain joins TRBV4-1 to TRBJ2-7; 12 bases are shared with TRBD2. V trimming: 1 base; J trimming: 3 bases; junction bases outside the gene matches: 4. There are 16 residues in the CDR3. Germline V gene lookup returns CDR1 MGHRA and CDR2 YSYEKL. The CDR3 protein is CASSQAPTSGGYEQYF. In DNA form, the CDR3 reads TGCGCCAGCAGCCAAGCCCCGACTAGCGGGGGCTACGAGCAGTACTTC.

This clonotype was observed a handful of times. The chain combines TRBV28 with TRBJ2-7; D perhaps matches TRBD1 (6 bases). The ends were cut back, 6 bases at V and 3 bases at J, with 15 bases in the middle. CDR1 and CDR2 from the germline V gene are MDHEN and SYDVKM. The CDR3 is 14 residues long. CDR3 coding DNA: TGTGCCAGCAGGCACGGACAGCCGATCTACGAGCAGTACTTC. Amino acid sequence: CASRHGQPIYEQYF.

This clonotype was counted only a few times. This chain connects TRBV28 to TRBJ1-4; D may be TRBD1 (6 bases). CDR3 length: 15 residues. V lost 6 bases and J 8 bases, leaving 19 bases between the germline ends. Germline assignment: CDR1 MDHEN and CDR2 SYDVKM. This CDR3 is CASSTVTGYREKLFF. The CDR3 region has the DNA TGTGCCAGCAGCACAGTGACAGGTTATCGGGAAAAACTGTTTTTT.